Below, one T cell receptor beta chain is given with its context. The sort gate was single viable CD3+CD4+CD8-CD45RO+ cells for memory CD4+ T cells. This specimen belongs to a study of memory CD4+ T cells and cytomegalovirus serostatus. Germline CDR1 reads SGHNT; CDR2 reads YYREEE (reference sequence). The V gene end was trimmed by 5 bases and the J gene end by 3 bases; junction bases not matched to a gene: 7. CDR3 length: 16 residues. Data came from immunoSEQ multiplex PCR; TCRdb stores just in-frame clones and leaves some out. The sample consists of around 84,000 clones, about 85% of them appearing once.

This clonotype was sampled from an adult in good health and CMV-seronegative. Sequencing input: memory CD4+ T cells from blood. The chain couples TRBV5-4 to TRBJ1-4, with TRBD1 matching over 10 bases. Here the CDR3 reads CASRAGTGAPNEKLFF. The CDR3 nucleotides are TGTGCCAGCAGGGCCGGGACAGGGGCTCCTAATGAAAAACTGTTTTTT.